The following is a TCR beta chain sequence with its context. Total RNA was isolated from unfractionated whole blood. Each CDR3 protein is one row after TCRdb ran MiXCR on the 5' RACE reads. Of 110,000 or so distinct CDR3 sequences listed, roughly a fifth are singletons. This CDR3 contains 11 residues. In germline, CDR1 is DFQATT, CDR2 SNEGSKA (reference sequence). Trimming took off 6 bases at V and 7 bases at J, with 9 bases between the two ends. This sample stems from a study of human T cells and chemical hapten exposure. This clonotype originated in a human donor in good health. V gene TRBV20-1 combines with J gene TRBJ2-2, with D uncertain. The CDR3 sequence: CSAHFHGELFF. CDR3 coding DNA: TGCAGTGCGCACTTCCACGGGGAGCTGTTTTTT.